The 7 T cell receptor beta chains in this list originate from one sample, sequenced in a study of control samples from healthy donors and cancer patients. TCRdb keeps only in-frame clones here, not all; method: immunoSEQ multiplex PCR. Of approximately 150,000 clones in the sample, about 90% were seen once. The sample was blood. These receptors originate from a man between 18 and 29 years old in good health.

This chain links TRBV6-2 or TRBV6-3 with TRBJ2-3, with 10 bases that match TRBD2. CDR1 is MNHEY and CDR2 is SVGEGT in the germline V gene. With 5 bases clipped from V and 2 bases from J, the junction kept 4 bases outside the gene matches. The CDR3 length is 15 residues. CDR3 amino acids: CASSSGGASTDTQYF. CDR3 nucleotide sequence: TGTGCCAGCAGTAGCGGGGGGGCCTCCACAGATACGCAGTATTTT.

The CDR3 here is CASSEGTGAPLRGGYTF. The CDR3 nucleotides are TGTGCCAGCAGTGAAGGGACAGGGGCCCCGCTACGCGGTGGCTACACCTTC. The V call is TRBV2, the J call TRBJ1-2; the match to TRBD1 covers 9 bases. The germline V gene has CDR1 SNHLY and CDR2 FYNNEI. This CDR3 comprises 17 residues. Losses at the gene ends were 1 base for V and 7 bases for J; bases not matched to a gene: 13.

The chain employs TRBV7-2 and TRBJ1-1; D gene uncertain. V was pared by 11 bases and J by 5 bases, with 15 bases between. CDR1 is SGHTA and CDR2 is FQGNSA in the germline V gene. The CDR3 is made up of 12 amino acids. The chain's CDR3 is CAQREGGTEAFF. As DNA, the CDR3 is TGTGCCCAGCGGGAGGGCGGGACTGAAGCTTTCTTT.

As regards this clone: Additional DNA sequences in this sample encode the identical CDR3. V gene TRBV3-1 (or the pseudogene TRBV3-2) combines with J gene TRBJ1-5, with unresolved D. The germline gives CDR1 LGHDT, CDR2 YNNKEL (reference sequence). The CDR3 has 13 amino acids. V dropped 1 base and J dropped 1 base, with 2 bases sitting between them. The CDR3 sequence is CASSQGSNQPQHF. CDR3 DNA sequence: TGTGCCAGCAGCCAAGGCAGCAATCAGCCCCAGCATTTT.

The CDR3 nucleotides read TGTGCCAGCAGCTTAGCCGGACAGGGTCCGGGGGATCAGCCCCAGCATTTT. It translates to CASSLAGQGPGDQPQHF. The chain couples TRBV7-9 to TRBJ1-5; 8 nucleotides align to TRBD1. Germline V CDR1 and CDR2: SEHNR, FQNEAQ (reference sequence). Trimming cost V 0 bases and J 5 bases; bases outside gene matches: 9. This CDR3 spans 17 amino acids.

The chain combines TRBV28 with TRBJ2-2, with 7 bases fitting TRBD2. CDR1 is MDHEN, CDR2 SYDVKM, per germline. This CDR3 has 14 amino acids. Trimming cost V 10 bases and J 7 bases; bases outside gene matches: 12. CDR3 in DNA: TGTGCCACTTGGACGGCGGGGGAGGTCGGGGAGCTGTTTTTT. Translating it yields CATWTAGEVGELFF. Looking up the rest from reference TRBV28 and TRBJ2-2 gives the full variable domain: DVKVTQSSRYLVKRTGEKVFLECVQDMDHENMFWYRQDPGLGLRLIYFSYDVKMKEKGDIPEGYSVSREKKERFSLILESASTNQTSMYLCATWTAGEVGELFFGEGSRLTVL.

In nucleotides, the CDR3 is TGTGCCAGCAGTTTAAAGGGGACGACCATATATTTT. Protein sequence: CASSLKGTTIYF. V and J are TRBV12-3 or TRBV12-4 and TRBJ1-3; a weak D match, TRBD1 (5 bases). The V and J ends lost 2 bases and 10 bases respectively, with 9 bases between them. The CDR3 length is 12 residues.